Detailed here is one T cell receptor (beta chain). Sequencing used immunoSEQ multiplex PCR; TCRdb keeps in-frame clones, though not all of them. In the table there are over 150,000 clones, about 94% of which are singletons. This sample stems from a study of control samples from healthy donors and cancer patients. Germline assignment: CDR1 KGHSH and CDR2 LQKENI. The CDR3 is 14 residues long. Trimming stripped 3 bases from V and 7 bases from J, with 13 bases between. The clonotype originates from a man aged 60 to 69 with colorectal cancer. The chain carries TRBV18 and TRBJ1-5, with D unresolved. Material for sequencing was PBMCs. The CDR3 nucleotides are TGTGCCAGCTCACCCTCGAGGTTCGAACAGCCCCAGCATTTT. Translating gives CASSPSRFEQPQHF. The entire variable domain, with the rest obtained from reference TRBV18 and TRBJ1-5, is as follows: NAGVMQNPRHLVRRRGQEARLRCSPMKGHSHVYWYRQLPEEGLKFMVYLQKENIIDESGMPKERFSAEFPKEGPSILRIQQVVRGDSAAYFCASSPSRFEQPQHFGDGTRLSIL.